Sequencing of this T cell receptor (beta chain) was carried out in a study of blood T cell repertoires in COVID-19. About the study: Samples taken during acute and convalescent COVID-19 were collected in the United States, Italy and Spain.

This clone has more than one count but fewer than ten. The V end lost 1 base, the J end lost 2 bases, and 9 bases lay between the germline ends. There are 15 residues in the CDR3. Germline V lookup: CDR1 LGHDT, CDR2 YNNKEL (reference sequence). As originally analysed: How many nucleated cells were present was estimated from reference gene primer amplification. Sequencing was performed with immunoSEQ multiplex PCR; in TCRdb, only in-frame clones are kept and a portion is missing. V, J and clone size are taken as reported in that table, and D and trimming were inferred from the DNA itself. This table has around 86,000 clones, around 85% appearing once.

Sequenced material: peripheral blood. This chain uses TRBV3-1 (or the pseudogene TRBV3-2) with TRBJ1-5; D gene uncertain. The sequence derives from a man of 80 years or more with acute or convalescent COVID-19. The CDR3 DNA reads TGTGCCAGCAGCCAAGGTCTGGGCGGCAATCAGCCCCAGCATTTT. It encodes CASSQGLGGNQPQHF.